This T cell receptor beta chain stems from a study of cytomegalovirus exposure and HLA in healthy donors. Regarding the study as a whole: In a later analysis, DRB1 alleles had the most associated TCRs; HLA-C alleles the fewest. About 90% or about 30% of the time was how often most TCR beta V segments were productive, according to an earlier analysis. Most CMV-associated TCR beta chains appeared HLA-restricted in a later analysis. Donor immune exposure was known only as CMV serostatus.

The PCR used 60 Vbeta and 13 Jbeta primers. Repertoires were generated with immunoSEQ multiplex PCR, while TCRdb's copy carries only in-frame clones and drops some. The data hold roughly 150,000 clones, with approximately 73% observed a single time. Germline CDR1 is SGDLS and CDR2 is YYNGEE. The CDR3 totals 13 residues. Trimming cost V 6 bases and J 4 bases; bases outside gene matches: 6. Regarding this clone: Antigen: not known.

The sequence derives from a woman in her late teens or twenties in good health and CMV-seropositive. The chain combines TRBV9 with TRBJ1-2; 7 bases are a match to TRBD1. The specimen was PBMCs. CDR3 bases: TGTGCCAGCACAATACAGGGGCCCTATGGCTACACCTTC. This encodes CASTIQGPYGYTF.